The 32 T cell receptor beta chains presented below share a single source sample, sequenced in a study of cytomegalovirus exposure and HLA in healthy donors. Amplification used 60 Vbeta primers and 13 Jbeta primers. Here immunoSEQ multiplex PCR was the method, and the copy in TCRdb shows in-frame clones only, minus some. Of approximately 130,000 clones listed, 65% to 85% are singletons. The sequenced sample was PBMCs. All receptors derive from a woman aged 40-49 years in good health and CMV-seronegative.

The rearrangement joins TRBV27 to TRBJ2-3; TRBD2 matches 8 bases. J gave up 2 bases and V 3 bases, and 1 base lay outside the gene matches. Germline values: CDR1 MNHEY, CDR2 SMNVEV (reference sequence). The CDR3 consists of 14 residues. The CDR3 DNA follows: TGTGCCAGCAGTTTCGGGAGGGTCACAGATACGCAGTATTTT. Protein product: CASSFGRVTDTQYF.

The chain carries TRBV10-1 and TRBJ2-3; 9 bases are a match to TRBD2. CDR3 length equals 16 residues. Germline V CDR1 and CDR2: WNHNN, SYGVQD (reference sequence). The J segment lost 6 bases and the V segment lost 3 bases, leaving 10 bases of the junction unmatched. The DNA for the CDR3 is TGCGCCAGCAGTGACGGGGCGGGAGGGCCGGGCGATACGCAGTATTTT. Encoded protein: CASSDGAGGPGDTQYF.

V gene TRBV14 combines with J gene TRBJ1-2; 7 nucleotides line up with TRBD1. Germline values: CDR1 SGHDN, CDR2 FVKESK. Germline trimming cut 4 bases from V and 2 bases from J; bases unmatched to any gene: 7. CDR3 length: 15 residues. The CDR3 sequence is CASSRETGTNYGYTF. The CDR3 DNA follows: TGTGCCAGCAGCCGAGAGACAGGGACCAACTATGGCTACACCTTC.

In the case of this clone: A junction boundary mismatches the germline segment, possibly from a read error. This chain links TRBV5-1 with TRBJ2-1; no reliable D call. This CDR3 has 15 residues. Germline V CDR1 and CDR2: SGHRS, YFSETQ. CDR3 sequence: CASSFLPSSYNERFF. The CDR3 coding sequence is TGCGCCAGCAGCTTTCTGCCAAGCTCCTACAATGAGCGGTTCTTC.

The chain combines TRBV7-6 with TRBJ2-2; no definite D call. This CDR3 has 14 amino acids. In germline, CDR1 is SGHVS, CDR2 FNYEAQ. V lost 1 base and J 5 bases, leaving 8 bases between the germline ends. The chain's CDR3 is CASSLVSPTGELFF. The CDR3 DNA is TGTGCCAGCAGCTTAGTTAGCCCAACCGGGGAGCTGTTTTTT.

V is TRBV27 and J is TRBJ1-1; tentatively, D is TRBD1 (6 bases). The germline V gene encodes CDR1 MNHEY and CDR2 SMNVEV (reference sequence). V lost 5 bases, J lost 4 bases, and 14 bases lay in between. The CDR3 consists of 14 residues. CDR3 coding DNA: TGTGCCAGCAGTACACAGGGTGCGGGCACTGAAGCTTTCTTT. Protein sequence: CASSTQGAGTEAFF.

The V gene is TRBV13, the J gene TRBJ2-3, with 8 nucleotides matching TRBD2. Germline assignment: CDR1 PRHDT and CDR2 FYEKMQ (reference sequence). The CDR3 is made up of 15 amino acids. V dropped 1 base and J dropped 2; count of bases not matched to a gene: 2. The CDR3 DNA sequence: TGTGCCAGCAGCTTAGTGCGGGGGGTCACAGATACGCAGTATTTT. This sequence encodes CASSLVRGVTDTQYF.

This clone was observed once. The chain couples TRBV9 to TRBJ2-1, with 10 bases that match TRBD2. The junction had 4 bases not matched to a gene; V was cut back by 6 bases and J by 1 base. CDR3 length equals 15 residues. The germline V gene encodes CDR1 SGDLS and CDR2 YYNGEE. The CDR3 here is CASTLAGGSYNEQFF. The CDR3 nucleotides read TGTGCCAGCACCTTAGCGGGGGGTTCCTACAATGAGCAGTTCTTC.

V gene TRBV28 combines with J gene TRBJ1-3; 8 nucleotides line up with TRBD1. The CDR3 runs to 16 residues. With 6 bases clipped from V and 0 bases from J, the junction kept 7 bases outside the gene matches. Germline-derived CDR1 and CDR2 are MDHEN and SYDVKM. The CDR3 region is CASSVRQGSSGNTIYF. CDR3 DNA sequence: TGTGCCAGCAGCGTAAGACAGGGGAGCTCTGGAAACACCATATATTTT. Variable domain in full (rest from reference TRBV28 and TRBJ1-3): DVKVTQSSRYLVKRTGEKVFLECVQDMDHENMFWYRQDPGLGLRLIYFSYDVKMKEKGDIPEGYSVSREKKERFSLILESASTNQTSMYLCASSVRQGSSGNTIYFGEGSWLTVV.

The V call is TRBV2, the J call TRBJ2-7, with D perhaps TRBD1 (6 bases). V was clipped by 4 bases and J by 3 bases, with 19 bases between them. The CDR3 extends over 16 amino acids. The germline V gene has CDR1 SNHLY and CDR2 FYNNEI. Written as DNA, the CDR3 is TGTGCCAGCAGTGTTACGGACTCAGGGGTAGACTACGAGCAGTACTTC. Translated, it gives CASSVTDSGVDYEQYF.

This clone has more than one count but fewer than ten. J is TRBJ1-5 and V is TRBV19, with 9 bases fitting TRBD1. This CDR3 has 16 residues. V shed 5 bases and J 7 bases; nucleotides not matched to a gene: 12. Germline V gene lookup returns CDR1 LNHDA and CDR2 SQIVND (reference sequence). Here the CDR3 DNA reads TGTGCCAGTAGTCCCCTCGGGACAGGGTCTCGGCAGCCCCAGCATTTT. Protein product: CASSPLGTGSRQPQHF.

The chain carries TRBV11-1 and TRBJ2-3; 7 bases align to TRBD2. The germline CDR1 and CDR2 sequences are SGHAT and FQDESV (reference sequence). The CDR3 has 14 amino acids. Trimming took 1 base from V and 6 from J; bases not matched to a gene: 4. CDR3 nucleotide sequence: TGTGCCAGCAGCTTAGGTGGGGAGGGGGATACGCAGTATTTT. Protein sequence: CASSLGGEGDTQYF. The whole variable domain, remainder taken from reference TRBV11-1 and TRBJ2-3, is EAEVAQSPRYKITEKSQAVAFWCDPISGHATLYWYRQILGQGPELLVQFQDESVVDDSQLPKDRFSAERLKGVDSTLKIQPAELGDSAMYLCASSLGGEGDTQYFGPGTRLTVL.

The chain is built from TRBV19 and TRBJ2-1; 7 bases are shared with TRBD1. The CDR3 totals 15 residues. With 3 bases clipped from V and 0 bases from J, the junction kept 2 bases outside the gene matches. Germline V CDR1 and CDR2: LNHDA, SQIVND (reference sequence). CDR3 in amino acids: CASSMTGNSYNEQFF. The CDR3, as DNA: TGTGCCAGTAGTATGACAGGGAACTCCTACAATGAGCAGTTCTTC.

The V call is TRBV28, the J call TRBJ1-1; no clear D gene. Germline CDR1 is MDHEN and CDR2 is SYDVKM. V lost 8 bases and J lost 0, with 10 bases in between. The CDR3 loop spans 13 amino acids. CDR3 sequence: CASRNIMNTEAFF. DNA of the CDR3: TGTGCCAGCCGCAACATCATGAACACTGAAGCTTTCTTT.

The J gene is TRBJ1-1, the V gene TRBV19; TRBD1 matches 10 bases. J gave up 5 bases and V 4 bases, and 4 bases lay outside the gene matches. Germline-derived CDR1 and CDR2 are LNHDA and SQIVND (reference sequence). The CDR3 spans 14 residues. The CDR3: CASSKDRGFTEAFF. CDR3 nucleotides: TGTGCCAGTAGTAAGGACAGGGGGTTTACTGAAGCTTTCTTT.

This sequence joins TRBV5-1 and TRBJ2-2; 14 positions match TRBD2. The CDR3 consists of 19 residues. V shed 4 bases, J shed 1 base, and the junction held 9 bases outside the gene matches. Germline V gives CDR1 SGHRS, CDR2 YFSETQ. The CDR3 is CASSLGGTSGSRNTGELFF. The CDR3 DNA follows: TGCGCCAGCAGCCTGGGAGGGACTAGCGGGAGTCGGAACACCGGGGAGCTGTTTTTT.

CDR3 nucleotide sequence: TGTGCCAGCGGAATGGGACAGGGATTGGGTCAGCCCCAGCATTTT. The encoded protein is CASGMGQGLGQPQHF. The chain links TRBV6-1 to TRBJ1-5; TRBD1 aligns across 9 bases. From germline, CDR1 is MNHNS and CDR2 SASEGT. CDR3 size: 15 residues. J was trimmed by 6 bases and V by 8 bases; bases with no gene match: 11.

This chain connects TRBV28 to TRBJ2-1; 13 bases are shared with TRBD2. The CDR3 sequence is 15 residues long. Losses at the gene ends were 7 bases for V and 8 bases for J; bases not matched to a gene: 8. From germline, CDR1 is MDHEN and CDR2 SYDVKM. The CDR3 bases are TGTGCCAGCATTCCCGGGACTAGCGGGGTCCATGAGCAGTTCTTC. This gives the protein CASIPGTSGVHEQFF.

The chain employs TRBV5-1 and TRBJ1-1; TRBD1 aligns across 8 bases. This CDR3 has 16 residues. The trim removed 4 bases at V and 0 bases at J, leaving 8 bases unmatched. CDR1 is SGHRS, CDR2 YFSETQ, per germline. The CDR3 DNA is TGCGCCAGCAGCCGCGGACAGGGTAACCTGAACACTGAAGCTTTCTTT. It yields the protein CASSRGQGNLNTEAFF.

This chain joins TRBV6-5 and TRBJ2-7; TRBD1 matches at 9 bases. In germline, CDR1 is MNHEY, CDR2 SVGAGI. The ends lost 6 bases at V and 0 bases at J; junction bases unmatched: 6. The CDR3 covers 15 residues. The chain's CDR3 is CASRDPGQGSYEQYF. The CDR3 nucleotides read TGTGCCAGCAGAGATCCGGGACAGGGCTCCTACGAGCAGTACTTC.

This rearrangement joins TRBV27 to TRBJ1-1, with D possibly being TRBD1 (5 bases). Deletions cut 6 bases from V and 3 bases from J, with 14 bases between. The CDR3 loop spans 14 amino acids. Looked up from germline, CDR1 is MNHEY and CDR2 is SMNVEV (reference sequence). The CDR3 bases are TGTGCCAGCAGGGCATGGGGCCGGGACACTGAAGCTTTCTTT. As protein: CASRAWGRDTEAFF.

This chain links TRBV2 with TRBJ2-2; the match to TRBD1 covers 8 bases. V shed 5 bases, J shed 3 bases, and the junction held 8 bases outside the gene matches. The germline gives CDR1 SNHLY, CDR2 FYNNEI. The CDR3 runs to 16 residues. The DNA of the CDR3 is TGTGCCAGCAGTACAGGGGGTTCCGTTCACACCGGGGAGCTGTTTTTT. This translates into CASSTGGSVHTGELFF.

V and J are TRBV30 and TRBJ2-7; no definite D call. From germline, CDR1 is GTSNPN and CDR2 SVGIG (reference sequence). Trimming stripped 2 bases from V and 0 bases from J, with 11 bases between. CDR3 length: 14 amino acids. The DNA for the CDR3 is TGTGCCTGGAGTATGACACCGAGCTCCTACGAGCAGTACTTC. This translates into CAWSMTPSSYEQYF.

The CDR3 DNA follows: TGTGCCAGCAGTTTCAGACAGGGTGACATGGTAGGATTCCAAGAGACCCAGTACTTC. Protein: CASSFRQGDMVGFQETQYF. The V gene is TRBV27, the J gene TRBJ2-5, with TRBD1 matching over 7 bases. The CDR3 is 19 residues long. CDR1 is MNHEY and CDR2 is SMNVEV in the germline V gene (reference sequence). J lost 1 base, V lost 3 bases, and 17 bases had no gene match.

Concerning this clone itself: Mismatch with germline at one junction end may stem from a read error. The chain is built from TRBV28 and TRBJ2-4; 9 bases map to TRBD2. The CDR3 consists of 15 residues. The germline gives CDR1 MDHEN, CDR2 SYDVKM. CDR3 protein: CATAGGAGAKNSQYF. Written as DNA, the CDR3 is TGTGCCACCGCGGGGGGGGCGGGGGCCAAAAACAGTCAGTACTTC.

The table lists this clone with a few counts. This chain links TRBV6-1 with TRBJ1-2; D is possibly TRBD1 (5 bases). Trimming stripped 0 bases from V and 6 bases from J, with 23 bases between. The CDR3 is 18 amino acids. Germline V gene sequence: CDR1 MNHNS, CDR2 SASEGT. The CDR3 here is CASSEALGGHSWIDGYTF. DNA for the CDR3: TGTGCCAGCAGTGAAGCCTTGGGAGGACACTCCTGGATTGATGGCTACACCTTC.

The CDR3 bases are TGCAGCGTTGTAATAGGGACTAGCGGGACCGCTCCCTACGAGCAGTACTTC. Amino acid sequence: CSVVIGTSGTAPYEQYF. This chain connects TRBV29-1 to TRBJ2-7; 13 bases are a match to TRBD2. The CDR3 spans 17 residues. With 4 bases clipped from V and 2 bases from J, the junction kept 11 bases outside the gene matches. The germline V gene has CDR1 SQVTM and CDR2 ANQGSEA.

The chain couples TRBV11-2 to TRBJ2-3, with D perhaps TRBD1 (5 bases). The germline gives CDR1 SGHAT, CDR2 FQNNGV. V gave up 5 bases and J gave up 3 bases, with 21 bases separating them. The CDR3 has 17 amino acids. Here the CDR3 DNA reads TGTGCCAGCAGCGCATTACTACAGGCTAAGGGGACAGATACGCAGTATTTT. Its protein product is CASSALLQAKGTDTQYF.

This chain connects TRBV7-3 to TRBJ2-2; D is unclear. The CDR3 sequence is 13 residues long. V shed 1 base and J shed 6 bases, with 6 bases lying between them. CDR1 and CDR2 (germline): SGHTA, FQGTGA. The CDR3 nucleotides read TGTGCCAGCAGCTTAAGCCCGGCCGGGGAGCTGTTTTTT. As protein: CASSLSPAGELFF.

The CDR3 is CATYQDSKDNEQFF. The CDR3, as DNA: TGTGCCACCTATCAGGACAGTAAAGACAATGAGCAGTTCTTC. The V and J genes are TRBV10-3 and TRBJ2-1, with D possibly matching TRBD1 (6 bases). CDR3 length equals 14 residues. The germline gives CDR1 ENHRY, CDR2 SYGVKD. Trimming removed 10 bases at V and 5 bases at J, with 18 bases between.

V usage is TRBV19 and J usage is TRBJ2-6, with TRBD1 identical over 9 bases. Germline CDR1 and CDR2: LNHDA and SQIVND (reference sequence). The CDR3 length is 17 residues. Unmatched junction bases numbered 8, after V lost 6 bases and J lost 2 bases. The CDR3 region has the DNA TGTGCCAGTAGCGCGGGACAGGGACTGGCTGGGGCCAACGTCCTGACTTTC. Protein: CASSAGQGLAGANVLTF.

CDR3 DNA: TGCGCCAGCGGGCGTAGAATGGGGGGACACGAGCAGTACTTC. It yields the protein CASGRRMGGHEQYF. The chain combines TRBV23-1 with TRBJ2-7; D may be TRBD2 (6 bases). TRBV23-1 is an ORF, with its function uncertain. The V end was cut by 8 bases, the J end by 5 bases, with 19 bases between. The CDR3 totals 14 residues.